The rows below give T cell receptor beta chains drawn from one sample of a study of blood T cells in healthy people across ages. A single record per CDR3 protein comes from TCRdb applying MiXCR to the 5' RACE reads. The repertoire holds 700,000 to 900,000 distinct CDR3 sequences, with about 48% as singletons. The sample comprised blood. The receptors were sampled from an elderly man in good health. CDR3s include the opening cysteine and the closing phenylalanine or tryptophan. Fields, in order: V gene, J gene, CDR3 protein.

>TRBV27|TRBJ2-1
CASSLWGTPRGEQFF
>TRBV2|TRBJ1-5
CASRGGGSNQPQHF
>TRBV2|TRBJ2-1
CASSEARGSGSYNEQFF
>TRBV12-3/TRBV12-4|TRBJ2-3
CASSPRGDTRYAYF
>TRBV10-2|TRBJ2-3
CASSEYLEGYAYF
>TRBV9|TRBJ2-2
CASTAGLRTGELFF
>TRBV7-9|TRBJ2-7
CASSLARTGGPYEQYF
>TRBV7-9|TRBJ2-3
CASSPPPRLAGGADTQYF
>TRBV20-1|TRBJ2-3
CSASILAGVGDTQYF
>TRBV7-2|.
CASSIRASPEQYF
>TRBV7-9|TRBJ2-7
CASTDTGSGYEQYF
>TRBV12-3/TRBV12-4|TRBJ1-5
CASSYGQGFSHF
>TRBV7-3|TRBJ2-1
CASALTDSEQFF
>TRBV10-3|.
CAIRVSGAVGYYEQYF
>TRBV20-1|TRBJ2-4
CSAATPLAVAKNIQYF
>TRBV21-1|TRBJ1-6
CASSKARGQDSPPHF
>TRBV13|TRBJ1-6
CASSYTRESGNSPLHF
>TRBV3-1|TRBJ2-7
CASSQGYHGYEQYF
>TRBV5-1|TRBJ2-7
CASRIRGGTYEQYF
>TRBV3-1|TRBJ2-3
CASSTTTARHRYAYF
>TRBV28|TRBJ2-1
CASSRRDYSSYNEQFF
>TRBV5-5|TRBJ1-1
CASSRPGGATPEAFF
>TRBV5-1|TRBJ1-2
CASSSPTQGIYGYTF
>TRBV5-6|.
CASSLRENEQYF
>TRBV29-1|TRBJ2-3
CSVGRFSWPSTDTQYF
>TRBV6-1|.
CASIRDPSSYEQYF
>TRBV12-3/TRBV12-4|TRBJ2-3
CASSFFGAGGLGTDTQYF
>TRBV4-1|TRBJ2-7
CASPDRGHYEQYF
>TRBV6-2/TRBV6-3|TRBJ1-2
CASSYSGGSDYGYTF
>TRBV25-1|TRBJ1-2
CASSEPRPFSGYTF
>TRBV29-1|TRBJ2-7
CSVEGRTSYEQYF
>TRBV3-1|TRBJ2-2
CASSQPGTGELFF
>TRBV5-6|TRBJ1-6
CASSPGLGGSPLHF
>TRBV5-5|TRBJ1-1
CASSFGFGPTEAFF
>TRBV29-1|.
CSVDAEVLRETQYF
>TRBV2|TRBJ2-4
CASSEQVSGVQYF
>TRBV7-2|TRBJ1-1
CASSLVRDCEAFF
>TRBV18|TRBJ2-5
CASSPVQETQYF
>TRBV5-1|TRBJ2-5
CASSLNTALENQYF
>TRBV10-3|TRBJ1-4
CAISGTAVGEKLFF
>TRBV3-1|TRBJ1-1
CASSQATLITEAFF
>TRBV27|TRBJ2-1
CASIGVREQFF
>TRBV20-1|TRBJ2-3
CSASTSGTEKTDTQYF
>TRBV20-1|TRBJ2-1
CSARDMRRGFNEQFF
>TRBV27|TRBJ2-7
CASSFDRKGRGSYEQYF